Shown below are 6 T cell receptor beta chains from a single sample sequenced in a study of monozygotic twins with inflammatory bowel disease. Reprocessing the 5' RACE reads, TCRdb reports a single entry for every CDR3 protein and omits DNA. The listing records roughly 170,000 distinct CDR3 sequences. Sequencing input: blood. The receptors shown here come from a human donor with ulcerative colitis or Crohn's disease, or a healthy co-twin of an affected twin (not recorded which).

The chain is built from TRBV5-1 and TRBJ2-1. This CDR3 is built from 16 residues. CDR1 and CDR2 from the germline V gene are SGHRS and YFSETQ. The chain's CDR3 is CASSSGLASSYNEQFF.

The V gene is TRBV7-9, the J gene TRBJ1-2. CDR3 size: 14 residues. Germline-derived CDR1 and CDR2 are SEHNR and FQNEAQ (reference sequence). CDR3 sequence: CASSSQTGGHGYTF.

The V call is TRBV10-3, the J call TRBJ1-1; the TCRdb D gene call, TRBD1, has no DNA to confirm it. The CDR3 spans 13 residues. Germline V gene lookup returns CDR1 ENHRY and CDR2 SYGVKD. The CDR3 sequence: CAISESAGGMAFF.

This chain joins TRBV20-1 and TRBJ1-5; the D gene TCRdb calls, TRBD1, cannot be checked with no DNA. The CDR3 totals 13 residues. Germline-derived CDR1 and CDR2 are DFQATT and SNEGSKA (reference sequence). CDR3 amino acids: CSARNRDYQPQHF.

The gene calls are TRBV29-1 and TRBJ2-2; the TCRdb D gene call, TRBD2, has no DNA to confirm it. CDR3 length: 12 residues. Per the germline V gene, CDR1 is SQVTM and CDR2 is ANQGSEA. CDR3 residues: CSVGRDTGELFF.

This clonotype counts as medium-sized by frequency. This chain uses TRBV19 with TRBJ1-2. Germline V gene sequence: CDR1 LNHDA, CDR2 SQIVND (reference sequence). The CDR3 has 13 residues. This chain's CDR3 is CASSIGHLGGYTF.